These 6 T cell receptor beta chains were sequenced from one sample in a study of CD8+CD57+ T cells in acquired aplastic anemia. All patients picked for sequencing had shown, by flow cytometry, an expansion of CD8+CD57+ cells. The TCR beta profiling, which covered VDJ combination and CDR3 sequence, was carried out using genomic DNA as the template. Each CDR3 protein is one row after TCRdb ran MiXCR on the reads. This sample has some 180,000 distinct CDR3 sequences, with roughly three fifths found just once. The sample comprised sorted CD4+, CD8+, or CD8+CD57+ T cells (not recorded which) from PBMCs. The receptors here all came from a human donor with aplastic anemia.

Note on this clonotype: Germline is not matched at one junction end, which may reflect a read error. The chain has TRBV7-2 and TRBJ2-7; no reliable D call. The CDR3 is 12 amino acids. Looked up from germline, CDR1 is SGHTA and CDR2 is FQGNSA. In DNA, the CDR3 is TGTGCCAACAGCTTCGACCCATACGAGCAGTACTTC. Residues: CANSFDPYEQYF.

The chain uses TRBV7-2 and TRBJ2-5, with a weak D call TRBD1 (5 bases). Germline assignment: CDR1 SGHTA and CDR2 FQGNSA. The CDR3 has 15 amino acids. Trimming pared 1 base from V and 1 base from J, leaving 10 bases between. CDR3 loop: CASSLVPDIQETQYF. CDR3 bases: TGTGCCAGCAGCTTAGTACCGGACATCCAAGAGACCCAGTACTTC. The variable domain in full, completed from reference TRBV7-2 and TRBJ2-5, reads GAGVSQSPSNKVTEKGKDVELRCDPISGHTALYWYRQSLGQGLEFLIYFQGNSAPDKSGLPSDRFSAERTGGSVSTLTIQRTQQEDSAVYLCASSLVPDIQETQYFGPGTRLLVL.

This clonotype was seen more than once but under ten times. The chain links TRBV27 to TRBJ1-1; D not resolved. CDR1 MNHEY and CDR2 SMNVEV come from the germline V gene (reference sequence). CDR3 length: 13 amino acids. V lost 2 bases, J lost 5 bases, and 9 bases lay in between. The CDR3 DNA follows: TGTGCCAGCAGTTTAGGAACGAAGACTGAAGCTTTCTTT. This encodes CASSLGTKTEAFF.

This clonotype occurred a few times. The rearrangement joins TRBV19 to TRBJ2-1; 7 nucleotides match TRBD1. This CDR3 contains 13 residues. V shed 2 bases and J 6 bases; nucleotides not matched to a gene: 1. Germline loops: CDR1 LNHDA, CDR2 SQIVND (reference sequence). The CDR3 DNA sequence: TGTGCCAGTAGTATACGGACAGGCAATGAGCAGTTCTTC. It codes for CASSIRTGNEQFF.

This clonotype was seen repeatedly, ten times or more. The chain is built from TRBV6-5 and TRBJ2-7; no definite D call. There are 14 residues in the CDR3. The germline CDR1 and CDR2 sequences are MNHEY and SVGAGI. Between the trimmed V and J ends, which lost 3 bases and 5 bases, there was a span of 14 bases. The CDR3 DNA reads as TGTGCCAGCAGTTATCAGGACGCCTTTGACGAGCAGTACTTC. This codes for CASSYQDAFDEQYF.

In regard to this clonotype: A much larger clone lies a single base off, so this may be a read error. The chain carries TRBV6-5 and TRBJ2-1, with unresolved D. The germline V gene has CDR1 MNHEY and CDR2 SVGAGI. The V and J ends lost 0 bases and 9 bases respectively, with 9 bases between them. The CDR3 is 13 amino acids. This CDR3 is CASSYSQWSEQFF. In DNA, the CDR3 is TGTGCCAGCAGTTACTCGCAGTGGAGTGAGCAGTTCTTC.